A single TCR beta chain is shown here with its context. Its specific antigen is unknown. Base qualities are not provided; no much larger clone lies one nucleotide away. Donors were healthy HIV-negative adults with no recently reported acute infections or vaccinations. All donors were Caucasian adults living in Nashville, Tennessee, USA. Magnetic negative selection was used to enrich CD4+ T cells, after which naive cells were positively selected on CD45RA and the negative fraction became the memory subset. After blood collection by leukapheresis, PBMCs were isolated using Ficoll-Histopaque density gradient centrifugation and then cryopreserved in the vapor phase of liquid nitrogen. Analytical flow cytometry was used to check the purity and quantity of each magnetically sorted T cell population. Each sorted fraction had its genomic DNA isolated and then quantified by UV absorbance on a Nanodrop 2000c.

The sample originates from a study of shared clonotypes between healthy human individuals (dated by TCRdb to between 2020 and 2021). For the study in its entirety: The cohort comprised a couple of women and a few men aged 18 to 49 years. Per donor, three plates each were used for CD4 naive and CD4 memory, two for CD8 naive, and one for CD8 memory. To estimate repertoire size and how much clonotypes are shared between individuals, the study performed deep sequencing of blood TCR repertoires from a few healthy adults. Different laboratories and diverse techniques were used to prepare libraries and sequence TCR repertoires, to increase sequencing depth and limit assay-specific biases. Each donor's leukapheresis produced roughly between roughly 0.85 and 9.5 billion PBMCs. Study-level results and caveats: Higher generation probabilities were observed for clonotypes shared by all four sorted-subset donors than for non-shared clonotypes. Rarefaction of sorted-subset datasets indicated incomplete sequencing despite the large sequencing depth. Pairwise subsampling indicated that sequencing depth was expected to affect the degree of clonotype sharing among donors. Naive subsets generally had larger estimated clonotype richness than memory subsets did. Sampling was restricted to blood, and TCR repertoires in tissue are likely to differ from TCR repertoires in blood. Because the study included only a small number of donors, the genetic and exposure-history diversity represented was limited. Approximately 5% of naive CD4, around 4% of naive CD8, approximately 2% of memory CD4, and less than 0.45% of memory CD8 clonotypes were shared across several donors.

From the cysteine up to the phenylalanine, the CDR3 has a length of 16 residues. Of all the DNA, just the CDR3 is kept, 48 bases in frame from base 1. Ends trimmed: V by 2 bases, J by 5 bases; bases unmatched to a gene: 8. CDR1 and CDR2, per the germline V gene, are MDHEN and SYDVKM. Using the deep immunoSEQ assay, TCR CDR3 regions were amplified from genomic DNA by multiplex PCR. For each cell subset, the extracted genomic DNA was distributed evenly across all wells of several immunoSEQ 96-well plates, and each plate served as one replicate. For sorted subsets, 150 to 250 ng of genomic DNA, equivalent to around 30,000 T cell genomes, went into each replicate PCR. The purified libraries were quantified using a Qubit 3.0 fluorometer, sized with a Bioanalyzer 2100, and then quantified again using the KAPA Library Quantification kit. A separate single-read 150-cycle Illumina NextSeq 550 flow cell was used to sequence each immunoSEQ 96-well plate. The paper's data handling went like this. Because the immunoSEQ output included only junctional sequences and no quality scores, the filtering could not be the same as the filtering used for full-length reads. Sequences were annotated with PyIR, a Python wrapper for IgBLAST v1.9, and V/J genes and CDR3 were assigned using IMGT germline references. Reads with weak V/J assignments (E-value above 1e-6), missing CDR3, stop codons, out-of-frame junctions, or ambiguous translated residues were removed. V3J clonotypes were defined as sequences sharing an identical inferred V gene, J gene, and CDR3 amino acid sequence. The percentage overlap between two repertoires was calculated by dividing the number of shared unique clonotypes by the size of the smaller repertoire. Three approaches were used to assess repertoire richness: RTK rarefaction, the Chao1 estimator, and Recon v2.1 estimates of unobserved clonotypes. OLGA was used to compute generation probabilities for all TCRbeta clonotypes that the gDNA method yielded from a handful of donors. Here the immuneACCESS table is served through TCRdb, limited to in-frame sequences with V and J called. Missing clones are a known gap in these copies; in checked studies unresolved V genes cover under half, and the rest lacks a known reason. The V and J calls and clone size come from that table; D and trimming were worked out from the DNA. In all, the sample holds a few hundred thousand clones, and 97% of those were seen once. Of the sample, approximately 0.057% is held by the ten largest clones.

The sample comprised naive CD4+ T cells sorted from blood. The sample's cell subset or site label is to be understood as: CD45RA+ positively selected. The sequence came from a woman aged 30 to 39 in good health. The chain is encoded by TRBV28 joined to TRBJ2-3; 9 bases in the middle match TRBD2. The DNA is as follows: TGTGCCAGCAGTTTAGCGGGAGGGCGGAGTATAGATACGCAGTATTTT. It codes for CASSLAGGRSIDTQYF.